This passage covers 15 T cell receptor beta chains from one sample sequenced in a study of T cell responses to AZD1222 COVID-19 vaccine. This table comes from immunoSEQ multiplex PCR, and its TCRdb copy is limited to in-frame clones, with some not included. The sample consists of roughly 77,000 clones, 90% of them appearing once. Sample: peripheral blood, taken 28 days after the second AZD1222 dose. The receptors were sampled from an adult who received the AZD1222 COVID-19 vaccine.

This clone was counted once. The V and J genes are TRBV10-3 and TRBJ2-4; D is unclear. CDR3 length equals 13 residues. V gave up 0 bases and J gave up 12 bases, with 12 bases separating them. Per the germline V gene, CDR1 is ENHRY and CDR2 is SYGVKD. In DNA form, the CDR3 reads TGTGCCATCAGTGAGTCGGACCGGGCGGATCAGTACTTC. Encoded protein: CAISESDRADQYF.

The chain employs TRBV5-4 and TRBJ1-2, with 8 bases matching TRBD1. V gave up 3 bases and J gave up 6 bases; unmatched junction bases: 4. This CDR3 has 13 amino acids. The germline CDR1 and CDR2 sequences are SGHNT and YYREEE (reference sequence). The CDR3 DNA is TGTGCCAGCAGCTCAGGGGGCAAGGATGGCTACACCTTC. Translating it yields CASSSGGKDGYTF.

This chain links TRBV6-5 with TRBJ2-3; no clear D. The CDR3 is made up of 14 amino acids. The V end lost 6 bases, the J end lost 6 bases, and 16 bases lay between the germline ends. The germline CDR1 and CDR2 sequences are MNHEY and SVGAGI. The CDR3 DNA reads TGTGCCAGCAGGGGATCGACACTACCGGATACGCAGTATTTT. Translation: CASRGSTLPDTQYF.

This chain uses TRBV9 with TRBJ2-3; TRBD2 agrees at 8 bases. Unmatched junction bases numbered 12, after V lost 3 bases and J lost 3 bases. The CDR3 is made up of 17 amino acids. CDR1 SGDLS and CDR2 YYNGEE come from the germline V gene. Written as DNA, the CDR3 is TGTGCCAGCAGCGAGACCTCGGCGGGGGGCTCAACAGATACGCAGTATTTT. Translating it yields CASSETSAGGSTDTQYF. Full variable domain (remainder filled in from reference TRBV9 and TRBJ2-3): DSGVTQTPKHLITATGQRVTLRCSPRSGDLSVYWYQQSLDQGLQFLIQYYNGEERAKGNILERFSAQQFPDLHSELNLSSLELGDSALYFCASSETSAGGSTDTQYFGPGTRLTVL.

This clone has a single count. The rearrangement links TRBV24-1 to TRBJ2-3; 8 nucleotides line up with TRBD1. The CDR3 loop spans 17 amino acids. V shed 4 bases, J shed 0 bases, and the junction held 8 bases outside the gene matches. Germline CDR1 reads KGHDR; CDR2 reads SFDVKD. Here the CDR3 DNA reads TGTGCCACCAGTGAACCGCGGACAGGGAAAAGCACAGATACGCAGTATTTT. Its translation is CATSEPRTGKSTDTQYF.

The sample holds one count of this clone. V and J are TRBV11-3 and TRBJ2-7; tentatively, D is TRBD2 (5 bases). V was cut by 5 bases and J by 4 bases, with 15 bases left in between. The germline V gene has CDR1 SGHNT and CDR2 YENEEA. This CDR3 comprises 14 residues. CDR3 in amino acids: CASSLGRAQYEQYF. The CDR3 nucleotides are TGTGCCAGCAGCCTCGGGCGGGCTCAATACGAGCAGTACTTC.

The rearrangement links TRBV30 to TRBJ2-3; no definite D call. With 3 bases removed from V and 11 bases from J, the gap between germline ends came to 18 bases. The CDR3 contains 13 residues. Germline values: CDR1 GTSNPN, CDR2 SVGIG (reference sequence). DNA of the CDR3: TGTGCCTGGAGCGAGCTTATCGCACGCGGGCAGTATTTT. It codes for CAWSELIARGQYF.

The V call is TRBV30, the J call TRBJ1-5, with 9 nucleotides matching TRBD1. Germline CDR1 is GTSNPN and CDR2 is SVGIG (reference sequence). The CDR3 consists of 15 residues. V lost 2 bases, J lost 5 bases, and 7 bases stayed unmatched. The DNA of the CDR3 is TGTGCCTGGAGTACGGGACAGGGAAGGTATCAGCCCCAGCATTTT. This codes for CAWSTGQGRYQPQHF.

This clone was recorded only once. J is TRBJ1-5 and V is TRBV27, with D unclear. In germline, CDR1 is MNHEY, CDR2 SMNVEV (reference sequence). Trimming shortened V by 3 bases and J by 5 bases, and 8 bases separated the two germline ends. There are 13 residues in the CDR3. This CDR3 is CASSFRPDQPQHF. CDR3 bases: TGTGCCAGCAGTTTTCGGCCAGATCAGCCCCAGCATTTT.

The chain is built from TRBV4-2 and TRBJ1-2; D gene uncertain. The CDR3 spans 12 residues. V lost 0 bases and J 4 bases, leaving 3 bases between the germline ends. CDR1 and CDR2 from the germline V gene are LGHNA and YNFKEQ. The DNA for the CDR3 is TGTGCCAGCAGCCAAGAGGCCTATGGCTACACCTTC. Protein sequence: CASSQEAYGYTF.

This chain uses TRBV11-3 with TRBJ2-4; no firm D call. Deletions cut 6 bases from V and 5 bases from J, with 11 bases between. Per germline, CDR1 SGHNT and CDR2 YENEEA. The CDR3 totals 13 residues. CDR3 coding DNA: TGTGCCAGCAGTAAGGTATCTCAAAACATTCAGTACTTC. It is translated as CASSKVSQNIQYF.

The V and J genes are TRBV5-5 and TRBJ1-5; D is unresolved. Germline lookup yields CDR1 SGHKS and CDR2 YYEKEE (reference sequence). The V end lost 4 bases, the J end lost 1 base, and 15 bases lay between the germline ends. CDR3 size: 16 residues. This chain's CDR3 is CASSESGIQSNQPQHF. DNA of the CDR3: TGTGCCAGCAGCGAAAGCGGGATTCAAAGCAATCAGCCCCAGCATTTT.

The chain is built from TRBV20-1 and TRBJ2-5; perhaps TRBD1 as D (6 bases). CDR3 size: 15 residues. The ends were cut back, 3 bases at V and 3 bases at J, with 17 bases in the middle. Germline V gene lookup returns CDR1 DFQATT and CDR2 SNEGSKA (reference sequence). CDR3 sequence (DNA): TGCAGTGCTAGTTCGATCAGGGGTCGTGAAGAGACCCAGTACTTC. It encodes CSASSIRGREETQYF.

This chain links TRBV6-4 with TRBJ2-2; no firm D call. V lost 5 bases and J lost 3, with 10 bases in between. This CDR3 contains 14 residues. Per the germline V gene, CDR1 is MRHNA and CDR2 is SNTAGT. The CDR3 here is CASSRVPDTGELFF. DNA for the CDR3: TGTGCCAGCAGTCGGGTGCCGGACACCGGGGAGCTGTTTTTT.

This clone was picked up a small number of times. The chain uses TRBV7-8 and TRBJ2-2; D gene uncertain. The germline V gene encodes CDR1 SGHVS and CDR2 FQNEAQ. V lost 5 bases and J lost 0, with 7 bases in between. The CDR3 contains 14 residues. Here the CDR3 DNA reads TGTGCCAGCAGCCCCGATACGAACACCGGGGAGCTGTTTTTT. Translating gives CASSPDTNTGELFF.